The 24 T cell receptor beta chains reported below all come from one sample, sequenced in a study of blood T cell repertoires in COVID-19. TCRdb's table, derived via immunoSEQ multiplex PCR, lists solely in-frame clones and lacks some. The sample lists hundreds of thousands of clones, over 85% occurring once. The sample was PBMCs or T cells enriched from blood (not recorded which). The source of these receptors is a woman aged 30 to 39 who had recovered from COVID-19.

The V gene is TRBV6-5, the J gene TRBJ2-2; D uncertain. The CDR3 has 16 amino acids. CDR1 is MNHEY and CDR2 is SVGAGI in the germline V gene. Trimming pared 2 bases from V and 1 base from J, leaving 11 bases between. The CDR3 loop reads CASSYNPRENTGELFF. The CDR3 region has the DNA TGTGCCAGCAGTTACAACCCCCGAGAGAACACCGGGGAGCTGTTTTTT.

This clone came up once. This chain links TRBV5-1 with TRBJ2-7; 12 nucleotides align to TRBD2. Per germline, CDR1 SGHRS and CDR2 YFSETQ. Trimming at V came to 0 bases and at J to 3 bases, leaving 7 bases not matched to a gene. This CDR3 contains 17 residues. The chain's CDR3 is CASSLGLAGGEFYEQYF. The CDR3 DNA reads TGCGCCAGCAGCTTGGGCCTAGCGGGAGGGGAATTCTACGAGCAGTACTTC.

The chain links TRBV30 to TRBJ1-1, with D perhaps TRBD1 (6 bases). CDR1 and CDR2 (germline): GTSNPN, SVGIG (reference sequence). The V and J ends lost 3 bases and 3 bases respectively, with 11 bases between them. This CDR3 contains 13 residues. The CDR3 sequence: CAWSLGGDTEAFF. The CDR3 nucleotides are TGTGCCTGGAGCCTAGGGGGGGACACTGAAGCTTTCTTT.

V usage is TRBV18 and J usage is TRBJ1-5; 9 bases agree with TRBD1. The germline V gene encodes CDR1 KGHSH and CDR2 LQKENI. The V segment lost 6 bases and the J segment 6 bases; nucleotides outside the gene matches: 12. The CDR3 spans 16 residues. CDR3 in amino acids: CASSKGGTGISQPQHF. As DNA, the CDR3 is TGTGCCAGCTCCAAGGGAGGGACAGGGATCTCTCAGCCCCAGCATTTT.

This chain joins TRBV5-8 and TRBJ2-7; 7 bases map to TRBD1. This CDR3 is 16 amino acids long. The germline V gene encodes CDR1 SGHTS and CDR2 YDEGEE. With V trimmed by 1 base and J by 4 bases, 11 bases remained unmatched. Here the CDR3 DNA reads TGTGCCAGCAGCTTGATCGGGCTAGGGGGCGGTTACGAGCAGTACTTC. It encodes CASSLIGLGGGYEQYF.

This clone was recorded a few times. This chain uses TRBV7-9 with TRBJ2-7; D ambiguous. Germline CDR1 and CDR2: SEHNR and FQNEAQ (reference sequence). V was clipped by 1 base and J by 0 bases, with 13 bases between them. This CDR3 contains 16 residues. Written as DNA, the CDR3 is TGTGCCAGCAGCTTAGATCTCTGGCCCAGCTCCTACGAGCAGTACTTC. It encodes CASSLDLWPSSYEQYF.

V and J are TRBV7-2 and TRBJ2-7; 8 bases are shared with TRBD1. Germline V CDR1 and CDR2: SGHTA, FQGNSA. Trimming at V came to 5 bases and at J to 0 bases, leaving 6 bases not matched to a gene. The CDR3 spans 15 residues. DNA for the CDR3: TGTGCCAGCAGCGCCGGGACAGGTAGCTCCTACGAGCAGTACTTC. As protein: CASSAGTGSSYEQYF.

V is TRBV6-4 and J is TRBJ1-6; a weak D match, TRBD1 (6 bases). V was clipped by 3 bases and J by 10 bases, with 13 bases between them. Per the germline V gene, CDR1 is MRHNA and CDR2 is SNTAGT. This CDR3 comprises 14 residues. The CDR3, as DNA: TGTGCCAGCAGTGATTTTCAGGGGAGATCACCCCTCCACTTT. Translation: CASSDFQGRSPLHF.

Notes on this clone: One junction end disagrees with the germline gene, perhaps due to a read error. This chain connects TRBV3-1 (or the pseudogene TRBV3-2) to TRBJ2-1; 9 bases are shared with TRBD2. Germline V gene lookup returns CDR1 LGHDT and CDR2 YNNKEL (reference sequence). This CDR3 region has 11 residues. The CDR3 DNA follows: TGTGCCAGCAGTCTGACTAGCGGTCTGATCTTC. Translation: CASSLTSGLIF.

The rearrangement links TRBV9 to TRBJ2-2; 8 bases agree with TRBD2. This CDR3 contains 16 residues. V shed 2 bases and J 4 bases; nucleotides not matched to a gene: 7. The V gene's germline CDR1 is SGDLS and CDR2 YYNGEE. DNA of the CDR3: TGTGCCAGCAGCGTGGGACTAGTGACGCGCACCGGGGAGCTGTTTTTT. This sequence encodes CASSVGLVTRTGELFF. The whole variable domain, filled in from reference TRBV9 and TRBJ2-2, reads DSGVTQTPKHLITATGQRVTLRCSPRSGDLSVYWYQQSLDQGLQFLIQYYNGEERAKGNILERFSAQQFPDLHSELNLSSLELGDSALYFCASSVGLVTRTGELFFGEGSRLTVL.

The rearrangement joins TRBV5-1 to TRBJ2-7; D call uncertain. Germline V gene data show CDR1 as SGHRS and CDR2 as YFSETQ. Trimming removed 2 bases at V and 5 bases at J, with 17 bases between. CDR3 size: 15 residues. This chain's CDR3 is CASSFAPRTLDEQYF. The DNA for the CDR3 is TGCGCCAGCAGCTTTGCCCCTCGAACTCTTGACGAGCAGTACTTC.

The chain links TRBV24-1 to TRBJ2-1; 7 nucleotides match TRBD2. Trimming took 6 bases from V and 10 from J; bases not matched to a gene: 11. The CDR3 spans 14 residues. Germline V CDR1 and CDR2: KGHDR, SFDVKD. The CDR3 nucleotides read TGTGCCACCAGTATGGGGGAGGGCTTTATCGAGCAGTTCTTC. Amino acid sequence: CATSMGEGFIEQFF.

This chain joins TRBV30 and TRBJ2-5; possibly TRBD1 for D (5 bases). CDR3 length: 13 amino acids. Between the trimmed V and J ends, which lost 0 bases and 5 bases, there was a span of 10 bases. Looked up from germline, CDR1 is GTSNPN and CDR2 is SVGIG (reference sequence). The CDR3 loop is CAWSVQGWETQYF. CDR3 DNA sequence: TGTGCCTGGAGTGTTCAGGGCTGGGAGACCCAGTACTTC.

The chain is built from TRBV27 and TRBJ1-5; weak D call: TRBD1 (6 bases). This CDR3 region has 16 residues. Trimming shortened V by 6 bases and J by 2 bases, and 17 bases separated the two germline ends. In germline, CDR1 is MNHEY, CDR2 SMNVEV (reference sequence). CDR3 coding DNA: TGTGCCAGCAGGATAGGTTCACAGGGCGGCAATCAGCCCCAGCATTTT. Its translation is CASRIGSQGGNQPQHF.

The gene calls are TRBV6-5 and TRBJ1-2; D might be TRBD1 (6 bases). The germline V gene has CDR1 MNHEY and CDR2 SVGAGI. Trimming took off 7 bases at V and 2 bases at J, with 14 bases between the two ends. CDR3 length equals 14 residues. The CDR3 sequence is CASIPSQGNYGYTF. Here the CDR3 DNA reads TGTGCCAGCATCCCGTCCCAGGGGAACTATGGCTACACCTTC.

V and J are TRBV27 and TRBJ1-2, with a weak D call TRBD1 (5 bases). The germline CDR1 and CDR2 sequences are MNHEY and SMNVEV (reference sequence). The CDR3 has 12 residues. Between the trimmed V and J ends, which lost 5 bases and 7 bases, there was a span of 11 bases. The DNA for the CDR3 is TGTGCCAGCAGTCCAACAAGGGGTGGCTACACCTTC. This gives the protein CASSPTRGGYTF.

The chain uses TRBV11-2 and TRBJ2-1; 8 bases agree with TRBD2. The germline gives CDR1 SGHAT, CDR2 FQNNGV. The ends lost 5 bases at V and 3 bases at J; junction bases unmatched: 15. The CDR3 is made up of 18 amino acids. The CDR3 loop reads CASSPLFPPSGRYNEQFF. CDR3 bases: TGTGCCAGCAGCCCGCTATTCCCCCCTAGCGGGCGCTACAATGAGCAGTTCTTC.

The rearrangement links TRBV7-8 to TRBJ1-5, with no clear D. V was trimmed by 5 bases and J by 0 bases, leaving 14 bases between them. This CDR3 spans 16 amino acids. CDR1 and CDR2 from the germline V gene are SGHVS and FQNEAQ. DNA for the CDR3: TGTGCCAGCAGCGAGCACAGACAACATAGCAATCAGCCCCAGCATTTT. This encodes CASSEHRQHSNQPQHF.

CDR3 in DNA: TGTGCCAGCAGCCAAGGAGCCGACAGTCTTAAGACCAACGTCCTGACTTTC. This translates into CASSQGADSLKTNVLTF. This chain links TRBV7-6 with TRBJ2-6; D may be TRBD1 (5 bases). This CDR3 is 17 amino acids long. In germline, CDR1 is SGHVS, CDR2 FNYEAQ. V was cut by 5 bases and J by 8 bases, with 22 bases left in between.

This rearrangement joins TRBV5-1 to TRBJ1-6; D possibly corresponds to TRBD1 (5 bases). This CDR3 has 16 residues. Germline V gene lookup returns CDR1 SGHRS and CDR2 YFSETQ. V lost 4 bases and J lost 5, with 16 bases in between. The CDR3 loop reads CASSLLVGHNNSPLHF. DNA for the CDR3: TGCGCCAGCAGCCTTCTAGTCGGACATAATAATTCACCCCTCCACTTT.

The rearrangement joins TRBV18 to TRBJ2-5; D might be TRBD2 (6 bases). The V gene's germline CDR1 is KGHSH and CDR2 LQKENI. The CDR3 consists of 14 residues. Trimming removed 0 bases at V and 5 bases at J, with 10 bases between. CDR3 DNA sequence: TGTGCCAGCTCACCACCCGGCGGGATGGAGACCCAGTACTTC. This sequence encodes CASSPPGGMETQYF.

The CDR3 DNA reads as TGCAGCGTTCTTGGGACTAGCGCCGGGGAGCTGTTTTTT. Amino acids: CSVLGTSAGELFF. The gene calls are TRBV29-1 and TRBJ2-2; 10 bases are shared with TRBD2. V dropped 5 bases and J dropped 6; count of bases not matched to a gene: 3. Germline V lookup: CDR1 SQVTM, CDR2 ANQGSEA. The CDR3 has 13 residues.

The gene calls are TRBV12-3 or TRBV12-4 and TRBJ1-1; D not resolved. Trimming took off 5 bases at V and 7 bases at J, with 14 bases between the two ends. The CDR3 totals 13 residues. CDR3 loop: CASSPRYGREAFF. DNA of the CDR3: TGTGCCAGCAGTCCGCGATACGGTCGTGAAGCTTTCTTT.

V gene TRBV7-2 combines with J gene TRBJ2-4; 10 nucleotides match TRBD1. Looked up from germline, CDR1 is SGHTA and CDR2 is FQGNSA. The length of the CDR3 is 18 residues. V shed 5 bases, J shed 3 bases, and the junction held 13 bases outside the gene matches. CDR3 DNA: TGTGCCAGCAGCCAGACTATTTGGACAGGGGGAATCAAAAACATTCAGTACTTC. It translates to CASSQTIWTGGIKNIQYF. Supplemented by reference TRBV7-2 and TRBJ2-4, the full variable domain reads GAGVSQSPSNKVTEKGKDVELRCDPISGHTALYWYRQSLGQGLEFLIYFQGNSAPDKSGLPSDRFSAERTGGSVSTLTIQRTQQEDSAVYLCASSQTIWTGGIKNIQYFGAGTRLSVL.